The 14 T cell receptor beta chains given below trace back to one sample, sequenced in a study of T-cell memory formation after mild COVID-19. TCRdb recomputed calls from the 5' RACE reads with MiXCR, one row per CDR3 protein. Of hundreds of thousands of distinct CDR3 sequences detected, about a fifth appear once; the ten largest clones hold approximately 13%. The specimen was PBMCs or a T cell subset sorted from them (not recorded which). The receptors stem from an adult woman who had mild COVID-19 (a few samples of this study predate the infection). Cell type and time point are not known.

In its sample, this clonotype was seen a few times. The chain recombines TRBV7-3 with TRBJ1-2; D not resolved. Per the germline V gene, CDR1 is SGHTA and CDR2 is FQGTGA. CDR3 length equals 13 residues. Trimming took 4 bases from V and 8 from J, leaving 14 bases between them. This chain's CDR3 is CASSSAVTGGYTF. CDR3 coding DNA: TGTGCCAGCAGCTCGGCAGTCACTGGCGGCTACACCTTC. The full variable domain, completed using reference TRBV7-3 and TRBJ1-2, is GAGVSQTPSNKVTEKGKYVELRCDPISGHTALYWYRQSLGQGPEFLIYFQGTGAADDSGLPNDRFFAVRPEGSVSTLKIQRTERGDSAVYLCASSSAVTGGYTFGSGTRLTVV.

The genes are TRBV2 and TRBJ1-5; TRBD1 might be the D (5 bases). Germline CDR1 reads SNHLY; CDR2 reads FYNNEI. The V gene lost 5 bases and the J gene lost 2 bases, with 13 bases spanning the gap. The CDR3 has 15 amino acids. This CDR3 reads CASSLSQGRNQPQHF. CDR3 coding DNA: TGTGCCAGCAGTTTAAGCCAGGGACGCAATCAGCCCCAGCATTTT.

This clonotype was seen a few times. V usage is TRBV5-1 and J usage is TRBJ2-1, with 9 positions matching TRBD1. CDR1 is SGHRS and CDR2 is YFSETQ in the germline V gene. V was clipped by 4 bases and J by 6 bases; unmatched bases: 8. This CDR3 contains 15 residues. The CDR3 reads CASSPGTGWANEQFF. The CDR3 nucleotides are TGCGCCAGCAGCCCAGGGACAGGGTGGGCCAATGAGCAGTTCTTC.

This clonotype has more than one count but fewer than ten. This sequence joins TRBV12-3 or TRBV12-4 and TRBJ2-1; 9 bases match TRBD2. This CDR3 is built from 15 residues. Germline trimming cut 1 base from V and 13 bases from J; bases unmatched to any gene: 11. As DNA, the CDR3 is TGTGCCAGCAGTTTAGAATACTCGGGGACTAGCATCCAGTTCTTC. Translated, it gives CASSLEYSGTSIQFF.

The rearrangement joins TRBV5-1 to TRBJ2-1; 10 bases line up with TRBD2. Germline CDR1 is SGHRS and CDR2 is YFSETQ. The CDR3 runs 15 residues. V lost 2 bases to trimming and J lost 7 bases; unmatched junction nucleotides: 6. CDR3 residues: CASSLSLAGANEQFF. In nucleotides, the CDR3 is TGCGCCAGCAGCTTAAGCCTAGCGGGGGCAAATGAGCAGTTCTTC.

The chain employs TRBV3-1 and TRBJ2-2; 9 nucleotides line up with TRBD1. CDR1 is LGHDT, CDR2 YNNKEL, per germline (reference sequence). V lost 1 base to trimming and J lost 6 bases; unmatched junction nucleotides: 6. There are 16 residues in the CDR3. The CDR3 region is CASSQADRGRAGELFF. The CDR3, as DNA: TGTGCCAGCAGCCAAGCGGACAGGGGAAGGGCCGGGGAGCTGTTTTTT.

V usage is TRBV6-2 or TRBV6-3 and J usage is TRBJ1-2, with a tentative D call TRBD1 (5 bases). Trimming stripped 2 bases from V and 7 bases from J, with 11 bases between. CDR1 is MNHEY and CDR2 is SVGEGT in the germline V gene. The CDR3 loop spans 13 amino acids. In nucleotides, the CDR3 is TGTGCCAGCAGTTACAACAGGTTACGTGGCTACACCTTC. Translating gives CASSYNRLRGYTF.

The chain is built from TRBV18 and TRBJ1-6; D not certain. The CDR3 has 18 amino acids. The germline V gene has CDR1 KGHSH and CDR2 LQKENI. V lost 2 bases and J 3 bases, leaving 17 bases between the germline ends. The CDR3 protein is CASSPRGPSEVYNSPLHF. In DNA, the CDR3 is TGTGCCAGCTCACCAAGAGGGCCATCCGAGGTCTATAATTCACCCCTCCACTTT.

The J gene is TRBJ2-2, the V gene TRBV4-1, with a tentative D call TRBD2 (5 bases). V gave up 4 bases and J gave up 4 bases, with 13 bases separating them. The germline V gene encodes CDR1 MGHRA and CDR2 YSYEKL. There are 15 residues in the CDR3. The CDR3 DNA sequence: TGCGCCAGCAGCCCCGGGGAACTTCTCACCGGGGAGCTGTTTTTT. It yields the protein CASSPGELLTGELFF.

V and J are TRBV20-1 and TRBJ2-1; 7 nucleotides agree with TRBD2. The germline CDR1 and CDR2 sequences are DFQATT and SNEGSKA (reference sequence). The CDR3 has 16 residues. J gave up 0 bases and V 1 base, and 6 bases lay outside the gene matches. DNA for the CDR3: TGCAGTGCTAGAGCGGGGCTAGCGGTCTCCTACAATGAGCAGTTCTTC. Its translation is CSARAGLAVSYNEQFF.

The chain recombines TRBV30 with TRBJ2-1; 10 positions match TRBD2. V dropped 5 bases and J dropped 2; count of bases not matched to a gene: 6. Germline lookup yields CDR1 GTSNPN and CDR2 SVGIG (reference sequence). The CDR3 runs 15 residues. The CDR3 nucleotides are TGTGCCTGGTCACAGCGGGGGGGGACCTACAATGAGCAGTTCTTC. Translating gives CAWSQRGGTYNEQFF.

CDR3 bases: TGTGCCAGCAGCTTAGATGCTGGGCCCTACAATGAGCAGTTCTTC. The encoded protein is CASSLDAGPYNEQFF. The V and J genes are TRBV11-2 and TRBJ2-1; D is unclear. Per the germline V gene, CDR1 is SGHAT and CDR2 is FQNNGV. CDR3 length: 15 amino acids. V was pared by 0 bases and J by 2 bases, with 8 bases between.

The CDR3 bases are TGTGCCAGCAGCTCCCGGGCCAACCATAATACGCAGTATTTT. Translating gives CASSSRANHNTQYF. The chain is built from TRBV5-6 and TRBJ2-3, with D uncertain. Looked up from germline, CDR1 is SGHDT and CDR2 is YYEEEE. Trimming took 3 bases from V and 7 from J, leaving 15 bases between them. There are 14 residues in the CDR3. The variable domain in full, with the rest retrieved from reference TRBV5-6 and TRBJ2-3, is DAGVTQSPTHLIKTRGQQVTLRCSPKSGHDTVSWYQQALGQGPQFIFQYYEEEERQRGNFPDRFSGHQFPNYSSELNVNALLLGDSALYLCASSSRANHNTQYFGPGTRLTVL.

This chain joins TRBV24-1 and TRBJ2-7; weak D call: TRBD1 (5 bases). V lost 4 bases and J 0 bases, leaving 9 bases between the germline ends. Germline CDR1 is KGHDR and CDR2 is SFDVKD. The CDR3 has 14 amino acids. CDR3 in DNA: TGTGCCACCAGTGACCCTACAGGCTCCTACGAGCAGTACTTC. Translating it yields CATSDPTGSYEQYF.